This entry is about one TCR beta chain. This specimen comes from a study of blood T cell repertoires in COVID-19. On the study more broadly: The cDNA or gDNA used as material had been derived from T cells, B-cell-depleted T cells, or PBMCs.

The CDR3 totals 14 residues. The ends were cut back, 1 base at V and 9 bases at J, with 11 bases in the middle. Per germline, CDR1 SGDLS and CDR2 YYNGEE. Original methodology: Estimates of nucleated cell counts were drawn from the amplification of reference gene primers. Using immunoSEQ multiplex PCR, the repertoire was profiled, and TCRdb retains in-frame clones only, with some absent. The DNA gave D and trimming, while V, J and clone size come from that table. Of roughly 360,000 clones detected, about 80% appear once; the ten largest clones hold 0.85% to 1.2%. This receptor was obtained from a human donor with acute or convalescent COVID-19. The donor label of this sample is uncertain. The chain recombines TRBV9 with TRBJ1-6, with D hard to call. The sample consisted of peripheral blood. CDR3 DNA sequence: TGTGCCAGCAGCGTAAATACCATAGCTTCACCCCTCCACTTT. Encoded protein: CASSVNTIASPLHF. The complete variable domain, with remaining parts taken from reference TRBV9 and TRBJ1-6, reads DSGVTQTPKHLITATGQRVTLRCSPRSGDLSVYWYQQSLDQGLQFLIQYYNGEERAKGNILERFSAQQFPDLHSELNLSSLELGDSALYFCASSVNTIASPLHFGNGTRLTVT.